One and the same sample provided the 29 T cell receptor beta chains below, sequenced in a study of blood T cells in healthy people across ages. Then a second PCR, running about 7 to 11 cycles, was carried out with a sample-barcoded 5' primer and a J-beta primer mix. TCRdb reanalysed the 5' RACE reads using MiXCR and keeps one entry per CDR3 protein. Altogether about a million distinct CDR3 sequences are present, around two fifths being singletons, with the ten largest covering under 15%. Material for sequencing was blood. The receptors originated from a young man in good health.

The chain has TRBV29-1 and TRBJ2-7; a possible D gene is TRBD2 (5 bases). Trimming removed 1 base at V and 3 bases at J, with 7 bases between. The CDR3 contains 12 residues. Germline V gene lookup returns CDR1 SQVTM and CDR2 ANQGSEA. CDR3 residues: CSVEGEYYEQYF. CDR3 nucleotides: TGCAGCGTTGAAGGGGAGTACTACGAGCAGTACTTC.

The chain has TRBV7-2 and TRBJ1-1; 11 positions agree with TRBD1. The germline V gene has CDR1 SGHTA and CDR2 FQGNSA. Trimming cost V 2 bases and J 4 bases; bases outside gene matches: 6. The CDR3 has 16 residues. The CDR3 nucleotides read TGTGCCAGCAGCTTATTCGGACAGGGGGCCTCCACTGAAGCTTTCTTT. Its translation is CASSLFGQGASTEAFF.

The V call is TRBV3-1, the J call TRBJ1-5; D unresolved. The CDR3 has 13 amino acids. Trimming shortened V by 1 base and J by 10 bases, and 11 bases separated the two germline ends. Germline V lookup: CDR1 LGHDT, CDR2 YNNKEL (reference sequence). CDR3: CASSQGVSSPQHF. Written as DNA, the CDR3 is TGTGCCAGCAGCCAAGGGGTGTCGAGCCCCCAGCATTTT.

As concerns this clonotype: One end of the junction varies from germline; a read error may be responsible. This chain connects TRBV2 to TRBJ2-7; D is tentatively TRBD1 or TRBD2 (5 bases each). This CDR3 is 15 amino acids long. Germline V gene lookup returns CDR1 SNHLY and CDR2 FYNNEI. The CDR3 loop reads CTSRLRDQSSYEQYF. In DNA form, the CDR3 reads TGTACCAGCAGGCTCCGGGACCAAAGCTCCTACGAGCAGTACTTC.

V and J are TRBV29-1 and TRBJ2-4; unclear D gene. The J call may be faulty, since TRBJ2-7 better matches the DNA end. The germline gives CDR1 SQVTM, CDR2 ANQGSEA. The CDR3 totals 12 residues. In DNA form, the CDR3 reads TGCAGCGGCGCGGACGGATTCTACGAGCAGTACTTC. This translates into CSGADGFYEQYF.

This clonotype showed up just a few times. The V call is TRBV7-9, the J call TRBJ2-7, with no clear D. Between the trimmed V and J ends, which lost 6 bases and 1 base, there was a span of 10 bases. The CDR3 totals 13 residues. Germline lookup yields CDR1 SEHNR and CDR2 FQNEAQ (reference sequence). The CDR3 nucleotides are TGTGCCAGCAGGATCAGCATTTCCTACGAGCAGTACTTC. As protein: CASRISISYEQYF.

The genes are TRBV25-1 and TRBJ2-3, with D possibly being TRBD1 (5 bases). V lost 3 bases and J lost 6, with 16 bases in between. The CDR3 sequence is 15 residues long. Germline CDR1 and CDR2: MGHDK and SYGVNS. This chain's CDR3 is CASSEGGHSRDTQYF. The DNA of the CDR3 is TGTGCCAGCAGTGAGGGTGGACACTCCAGGGATACGCAGTATTTT.

The rearrangement joins TRBV28 to TRBJ2-7; maybe TRBD1 (6 bases). Germline V gene sequence: CDR1 MDHEN, CDR2 SYDVKM. The CDR3 is 16 residues long. The ends were cut back, 6 bases at V and 3 bases at J, with 21 bases in the middle. CDR3 amino acids: CASRGARQSIHYEQYF. CDR3 in DNA: TGTGCCAGCAGGGGGGCCCGACAGTCTATCCACTACGAGCAGTACTTC.

The V and J genes are TRBV2 and TRBJ1-1; D is unclear. Per the germline V gene, CDR1 is SNHLY and CDR2 is FYNNEI. This CDR3 spans 12 amino acids. Trimming removed 3 bases at V and 7 bases at J, with 9 bases between. In nucleotides, the CDR3 is TGTGCCAGCAGTGAGGGATCAGATGAAGCTTTCTTT. Translating gives CASSEGSDEAFF.

This clonotype appeared a few times. The CDR3 protein is CASSPGTGLPDTQYF. The CDR3 DNA follows: TGCGCCAGCAGCCCCGGGACAGGGTTGCCAGATACGCAGTATTTT. The genes are TRBV4-3 and TRBJ2-3; 9 positions agree with TRBD1. Germline-derived CDR1 and CDR2 are LGHNA and YSLEER. V dropped 4 bases and J dropped 4; count of bases not matched to a gene: 6. The CDR3 is made up of 15 amino acids.

This clonotype was observed a handful of times. V gene TRBV6-5 combines with J gene TRBJ1-2; maybe TRBD1 (5 bases). CDR3 length: 13 residues. The V gene's germline CDR1 is MNHEY and CDR2 SVGAGI. The germline V and J ends were trimmed by 5 bases and 2 bases, with 9 bases remaining between them. CDR3 nucleotide sequence: TGTGCCAGCAGTCCGAAGGGGAACTATGGCTACACCTTC. Its protein is CASSPKGNYGYTF.

The V and J genes are TRBV6-1 and TRBJ1-1; no reliable D call. V gave up 10 bases and J gave up 1 base, with 10 bases separating them. CDR1 and CDR2 from the germline V gene are MNHNS and SASEGT. This CDR3 contains 12 residues. CDR3 sequence: CANSQPNTEAFF. The CDR3 coding sequence is TGTGCCAACTCACAGCCGAACACTGAAGCTTTCTTT.

This clonotype was found a few times. The chain recombines TRBV9 with TRBJ2-5; no reliable D call. Germline values: CDR1 SGDLS, CDR2 YYNGEE. Trimming cost V 4 bases and J 0 bases, with 13 bases left between them. This CDR3 region has 15 residues. CDR3 sequence reads: CASSPPESNQETQYF. CDR3 coding DNA: TGTGCCAGCAGCCCTCCCGAGAGCAACCAAGAGACCCAGTACTTC.

This chain uses TRBV7-3 with TRBJ1-2; TRBD1 is a possible D gene (5 bases). Trimming cost V 1 base and J 5 bases, with 11 bases left between them. Germline loops: CDR1 SGHTA, CDR2 FQGTGA. This CDR3 region has 14 residues. This CDR3 reads CASSLSPGLYGYTF. The CDR3 coding sequence is TGTGCCAGCAGCTTAAGTCCGGGGCTTTATGGCTACACCTTC.

The DNA of the CDR3 is TGTGCCAGCAGCCAAGGAACTTCACGAGCCTACAATGAGCAGTTCTTC. Its protein product is CASSQGTSRAYNEQFF. The chain is built from TRBV3-1 and TRBJ2-1, with D unresolved. Trimming cost V 1 base and J 2 bases, with 12 bases left between them. This CDR3 contains 16 residues. CDR1 is LGHDT, CDR2 YNNKEL, per germline (reference sequence).

The J gene is TRBJ2-2, the V gene TRBV20-1, with 7 positions matching TRBD1. Trimming cost V 1 base and J 0 bases; bases outside gene matches: 2. Germline V gene lookup returns CDR1 DFQATT and CDR2 SNEGSKA (reference sequence). The CDR3 extends over 15 amino acids. The CDR3 here is CSARGQGANTGELFF. The CDR3 DNA reads as TGCAGTGCTAGAGGGCAGGGGGCGAACACCGGGGAGCTGTTTTTT.

This clonotype was seen more than once but under ten times. This sequence joins TRBV6-5 and TRBJ2-1; 10 bases agree with TRBD2. The CDR3 is 16 residues long. Germline V gene lookup returns CDR1 MNHEY and CDR2 SVGAGI. V trimming: 2 bases; J trimming: 9 bases; junction bases outside the gene matches: 10. The CDR3 bases are TGTGCCAGCAGTTACAGTTGGAGCGGGGGGGCCACTGAGCAGTTCTTC. Amino acid sequence: CASSYSWSGGATEQFF.

This clonotype showed up just a few times. This chain connects TRBV6-5 to TRBJ1-4; 10 bases align to TRBD1. The CDR3 sequence is 18 residues long. Per germline, CDR1 MNHEY and CDR2 SVGAGI. Germline trimming cut 0 bases from V and 0 bases from J; bases unmatched to any gene: 4. As DNA, the CDR3 is TGTGCCAGCAGTTACTCGAGGACAGGGGGAGCAACTAATGAAAAACTGTTTTTT. It codes for CASSYSRTGGATNEKLFF.

This clonotype was found a few times. The chain employs TRBV29-1 and TRBJ2-3; either TRBD1 or TRBD2 may fit D (5 bases each). Trimming stripped 5 bases from V and 0 bases from J, with 12 bases between. The germline V gene has CDR1 SQVTM and CDR2 ANQGSEA. CDR3 length equals 14 residues. In DNA form, the CDR3 reads TGCAGCGTTTCATGGGACGGCAGCACAGATACGCAGTATTTT. Its protein is CSVSWDGSTDTQYF.

The chain uses TRBV20-1 and TRBJ2-7, with a tentative D call TRBD1 (6 bases). V was trimmed by 4 bases and J by 3 bases, leaving 7 bases between them. The CDR3 has 11 residues. Germline V gene sequence: CDR1 DFQATT, CDR2 SNEGSKA (reference sequence). Here the CDR3 reads CSANRDYEQYF. CDR3 bases: TGCAGTGCTAACAGGGACTACGAGCAGTACTTC.

This chain links TRBV20-1 with TRBJ2-2; 7 nucleotides line up with TRBD1. The CDR3 length is 19 residues. Germline lookup yields CDR1 DFQATT and CDR2 SNEGSKA (reference sequence). J gave up 0 bases and V 0 bases, and 13 bases lay outside the gene matches. This chain's CDR3 is CSARDRDRASIANTGELFF. Written as DNA, the CDR3 is TGCAGTGCTAGAGATCGTGACAGGGCAAGTATCGCGAACACCGGGGAGCTGTTTTTT.

V gene TRBV6-5 combines with J gene TRBJ2-5, with D uncertain. CDR3 length: 13 amino acids. Germline CDR1 MNHEY, CDR2 SVGAGI. V dropped 8 bases and J dropped 0 bases, with 10 bases sitting between them. The CDR3 spells CASAETDQETQYF. The DNA for the CDR3 is TGTGCCAGCGCCGAGACGGACCAAGAGACCCAGTACTTC.

This chain connects TRBV6-6 to TRBJ1-2; maybe TRBD1 (6 bases). The CDR3 is 14 residues long. Trimming stripped 2 bases from V and 3 bases from J, with 10 bases between. Germline V gene lookup returns CDR1 MNHNY and CDR2 SVGAGI (reference sequence). CDR3 region: CASSYIGGYYGYTF. For the CDR3, the DNA is TGTGCCAGCAGTTACATCGGGGGCTACTATGGCTACACCTTC.

This clonotype has more than one count but fewer than ten. This rearrangement joins TRBV10-3 to TRBJ1-1; D may be TRBD1 (5 bases). CDR1 is ENHRY, CDR2 SYGVKD, per germline. The germline V and J ends were trimmed by 0 bases and 7 bases, with 12 bases remaining between them. The CDR3 consists of 14 residues. As DNA, the CDR3 is TGTGCCATCAGTGAGTCGGGCAGGGCCCGTGAAGCTTTCTTT. It translates to CAISESGRAREAFF.

The gene calls are TRBV12-3 or TRBV12-4 and TRBJ2-7; 9 bases are shared with TRBD1. This CDR3 is 17 amino acids long. V gave up 5 bases and J gave up 0 bases; unmatched junction bases: 11. The CDR3 coding sequence is TGTGCCAGCAGTCCCGGGACAGGGATCAGGAGCTCCTACGAGCAGTACTTC. Protein product: CASSPGTGIRSSYEQYF.

This clonotype has a handful of counts. The rearrangement joins TRBV5-1 to TRBJ2-3; possibly TRBD2 for D (7 bases). The CDR3 has 16 residues. Trimming took off 0 bases at V and 3 bases at J, with 14 bases between the two ends. Per germline, CDR1 SGHRS and CDR2 YFSETQ. CDR3 sequence reads: CASSLDPGGRTDTQYF. The CDR3 coding sequence is TGCGCCAGCAGCTTGGACCCGGGGGGCCGGACAGATACGCAGTATTTT.

This clonotype was recorded a few times. The chain couples TRBV7-2 to TRBJ2-5, with D possibly being TRBD1 (6 bases). V gave up 3 bases and J gave up 5 bases, with 19 bases separating them. The CDR3 has 16 amino acids. Germline CDR1 reads SGHTA; CDR2 reads FQGNSA. CDR3: CASSLWDRPGQETQYF. The DNA for the CDR3 is TGTGCCAGCAGCTTGTGGGACCGCCCAGGACAGGAGACCCAGTACTTC.

Remarks on this clonotype: This could be a read error, since a much larger clone is one nucleotide away. The chain links TRBV20-1 to TRBJ1-2; D possibly corresponds to TRBD1 (6 bases). CDR3 length equals 16 residues. The germline V gene encodes CDR1 DFQATT and CDR2 SNEGSKA (reference sequence). V lost 0 bases to trimming and J lost 4 bases, with 18 bases between them. The DNA for the CDR3 is TGCAGTGCTAGAGATACAGGGCAGGCCTCTTCCTATGGCTACACCTTC. Encoded protein: CSARDTGQASSYGYTF.

The chain is built from TRBV7-9 and TRBJ1-4; D might be TRBD1 (6 bases). The CDR3 sequence is 16 residues long. Germline V gene lookup returns CDR1 SEHNR and CDR2 FQNEAQ (reference sequence). V lost 6 bases and J 2 bases, leaving 16 bases between the germline ends. DNA of the CDR3: TGTGCCAGCAGTCGCCAAGGGGGGCGGACTAATGAAAAACTGTTTTTT. Translation: CASSRQGGRTNEKLFF.